The entry below gives a single TCR beta chain sequence along with its context. Its antigen remains unidentified. The sample is drawn from a study of liver allograft versus peripheral blood T cells. Study in general: The study compared liver allograft T cell receptor repertoires against peripheral blood repertoires of liver transplant recipients.

TCRdb ran MiXCR on the reads and lists one entry per CDR3 protein. The data contain some 10,000 distinct CDR3 sequences, about 18% of them singletons. Trimming cost V 6 bases and J 2 bases; bases outside gene matches: 4. CDR3 length equals 14 residues. Notes on the study in general: T cell receptor repertoires inside liver allografts reportedly differed from those in peripheral blood.

This chain uses TRBV12-3 or TRBV12-4 with TRBJ1-5, with TRBD1 matching 7 bases. The TCR sequence derives from a human patient who had a liver transplant. Some T cells may arise from the graft donor. DNA for the CDR3: TGTGCCAGCAGCCCAACAGGGGGCAATCAGCCCCAGCATTTT. Protein: CASSPTGGNQPQHF.